The T cell receptor (beta chain) described here comes from a study of blood T cells in healthy people across ages. Germline-derived CDR1 and CDR2 are LGHNA and YSLEER. This CDR3 contains 12 residues. The ends were cut back, 6 bases at V and 9 bases at J, with 12 bases in the middle. This clonotype has only a few counts. The second PCR ran roughly 7 to 11 cycles with a sample-barcoded 5' primer and J-beta primers. Every cDNA was tagged by a template-switch adaptor with 12 random nucleotides. Every sample returned 2.5 million or more CDR3-containing paired-end reads. From the 5' RACE reads, TCRdb called clonotypes with MiXCR, one entry per CDR3 protein. The sample lists 1,500,000 or so distinct CDR3 sequences, approximately 42% occurring once.

The V gene is TRBV4-3, the J gene TRBJ2-1; D uncertain. The sequencing input was blood. The sequence came from a woman younger than 30 in good health. CDR3 DNA: TGCGCCAGCAGTCAAATGGGTGGTGAGCAGTTCTTC. This translates into CASSQMGGEQFF.